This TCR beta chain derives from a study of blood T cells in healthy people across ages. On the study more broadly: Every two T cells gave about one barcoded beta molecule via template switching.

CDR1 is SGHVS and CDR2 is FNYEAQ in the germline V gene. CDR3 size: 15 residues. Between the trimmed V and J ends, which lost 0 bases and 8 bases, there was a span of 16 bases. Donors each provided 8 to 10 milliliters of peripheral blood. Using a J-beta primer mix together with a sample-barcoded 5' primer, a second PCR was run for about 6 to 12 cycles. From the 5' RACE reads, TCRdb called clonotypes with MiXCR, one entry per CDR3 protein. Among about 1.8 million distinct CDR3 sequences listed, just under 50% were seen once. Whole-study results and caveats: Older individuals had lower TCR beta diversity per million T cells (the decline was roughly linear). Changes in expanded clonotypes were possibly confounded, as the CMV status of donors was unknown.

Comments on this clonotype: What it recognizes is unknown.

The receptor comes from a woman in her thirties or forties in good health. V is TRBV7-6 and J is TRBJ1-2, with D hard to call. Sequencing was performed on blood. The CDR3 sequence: CASSLAPITKGGYTF. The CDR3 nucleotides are TGTGCCAGCAGCTTAGCGCCAATAACTAAGGGCGGCTACACCTTC.